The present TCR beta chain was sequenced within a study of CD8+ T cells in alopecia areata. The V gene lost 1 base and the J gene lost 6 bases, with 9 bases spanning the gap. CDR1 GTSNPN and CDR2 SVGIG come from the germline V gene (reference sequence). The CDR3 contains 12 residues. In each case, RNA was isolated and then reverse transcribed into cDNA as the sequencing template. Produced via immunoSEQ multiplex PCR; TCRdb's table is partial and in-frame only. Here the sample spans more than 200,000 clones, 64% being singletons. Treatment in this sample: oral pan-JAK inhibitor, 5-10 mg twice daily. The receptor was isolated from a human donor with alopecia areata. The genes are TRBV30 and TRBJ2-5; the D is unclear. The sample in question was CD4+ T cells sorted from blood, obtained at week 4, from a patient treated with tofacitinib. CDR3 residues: CAWSEAGQTQYF. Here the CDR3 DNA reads TGTGCCTGGAGTGAGGCAGGACAGACCCAGTACTTC.